A selection of T cell receptor beta chains follows, all from one sample in a study of control samples from healthy donors and cancer patients. The protocol was immunoSEQ multiplex PCR, while the TCRdb copy is restricted to in-frame clones and leaves out a portion. The sample shows roughly 79,000 clones, approximately 84% of them seen only once. Sequencing was performed on blood. These receptors were collected from a man aged 45-60 years in good health. Each CDR3 is given with its conserved first and last residue. Fields, in order: D gene, J gene, CDR3 length, clone size, V gene, CDR3 DNA, CDR3 protein. A D gene is named only where the DNA matches it firmly. Clone sizes are given selectively: once, few, many, or a class where the clone is expanded.

>TRBD1|TRBJ2-3|13|-|TRBV29-1
TGCAGCGGTGGACAGGGGGAGTCGGATACGCAGTATTTT
CSGGQGESDTQYF
>TRBD2|TRBJ2-3|17|-|TRBV15
TGTGCCACCAGCAGAGATGCGGTGCTAGCGGGAGCAGATACGCAGTATTTT
CATSRDAVLAGADTQYF
>-|TRBJ1-1|13|once|TRBV14
TGTGCCAGCAGCCGGTCAGAGCGAACTGAAGCTTTCTTT
CASSRSERTEAFF
>TRBD2|TRBJ2-2|16|-|TRBV7-9
TGTGCCAGCAGCTTAGGGCTAGCGGGAGAAACCGGGGAGCTGTTTTTT
CASSLGLAGETGELFF
>-|TRBJ2-1|15|-|TRBV7-6
TGTGCCAGCAGCTTATACGGGGGGCCGGACAATGAGCAGTTCTTC
CASSLYGGPDNEQFF
>-|TRBJ2-2|14|-|TRBV11-2
TGTGCCAGCAGCTTTTTCCAGCCAACCGGGGAGCTGTTTTTT
CASSFFQPTGELFF
>-|TRBJ2-2|17|-|TRBV25-1
TGTGCCAGCAGTGAAGAACGGCTCCGATCGAACACCGGGGAGCTGTTTTTT
CASSEERLRSNTGELFF
>-|TRBJ1-1|16|-|TRBV27
TGTGCCAGCAGTCTCGGAGCAGGGCAACAGGGCACTGAAGCTTTCTTT
CASSLGAGQQGTEAFF
>-|TRBJ2-3|16|-|TRBV6-4
TGTGCCAGCAGTAAAGTAGCGTTGGGGAACACAGATACGCAGTATTTT
CASSKVALGNTDTQYF
>-|TRBJ1-2|14|-|TRBV7-9
TGTGCCAGCAGCTTACACCTATTGCTCTATGGCTACACCTTC
CASSLHLLLYGYTF
>-|TRBJ2-7|17|-|TRBV2
TGTGCCAGCAGTCCCCCCATCGCAGGGCCCGTGACCTACGAGCAGTACTTC
CASSPPIAGPVTYEQYF
>TRBD1|TRBJ1-5|15|-|TRBV28
TGTGCCAGCACCACCCCTTCAGGGGGCGGGCAGCCCCAGCATTTT
CASTTPSGGGQPQHF
>-|TRBJ1-2|13|-|TRBV28
TGTGCCAGCAGTTTTCCCGGTGTAGGTGGCTACACCTTC
CASSFPGVGGYTF
>-|TRBJ2-1|16|-|TRBV4-3
TGCGCCAGCAGCCAAGACCCCCAGGGGAAGTACAATGAGCAGTTCTTC
CASSQDPQGKYNEQFF
>-|TRBJ2-1|16|-|TRBV10-3
TGTGCCATCACCTATAGGGACAAAAGCTCCTACAATGAGCAGTTCTTC
CAITYRDKSSYNEQFF
>-|TRBJ2-3|16|-|TRBV11-2
TGTGCCAGCAGCCTTAGGGCCCGGCTGATCACAGATACGCAGTATTTT
CASSLRARLITDTQYF
>-|TRBJ2-3|14|-|TRBV11-2
TGTGCCAGCAGCTTTTCCGGGGACACAGATACGCAGTATTTT
CASSFSGDTDTQYF
>-|TRBJ2-1|16|-|TRBV18
TGTGCCAGCTCACCACCGAGTCGCGCTTCCTACAATGAGCAGTTCTTC
CASSPPSRASYNEQFF
>-|TRBJ1-3|11|-|TRBV10-3
TGTGCCATCAGTGGGGGAAACACCATATATTTT
CAISGGNTIYF
>TRBD1|TRBJ1-4|14|-|TRBV2
TGTGCCAGCAGTGAGCAGGGGGGAAGTGAAAAACTGTTTTTT
CASSEQGGSEKLFF
>-|TRBJ2-7|14|-|TRBV6-5
TGTGCCAGCAGTTACTTCCCTGACTCCTACGAGCAGTACTTC
CASSYFPDSYEQYF
>-|TRBJ2-1|14|-|TRBV28
TGTGCCAGCAGTTTAGGGGGTCCCGACAATGAGCAGTTCTTC
CASSLGGPDNEQFF
>-|TRBJ2-1|16|-|TRBV5-5
TGTGCCAGCAACCAAAAAAGGGCTGGCTCCTACAATGAGCAGTTCTTC
CASNQKRAGSYNEQFF
>-|TRBJ1-2|14|-|TRBV7-9
TGTGCCAGCAGCTTAGGGGGGACATCCCCGGGCTACACCTTC
CASSLGGTSPGYTF
>-|TRBJ1-1|16|few|TRBV4-2
TGTGCCAGCAGCCAAGTCCAAGGGAGCACTTTCACTGAAGCTTTCTTT
CASSQVQGSTFTEAFF
>-|TRBJ1-4|15|-|TRBV5-1
TGCGCCAGCAGCTTGGCCGGGACGGTTAATGAAAAACTGTTTTTT
CASSLAGTVNEKLFF
>-|TRBJ2-1|16|-|TRBV2
TGTGCCAGCAGTGACGGTTCTGGATTGGGATACAATGAGCAGTTCTTC
CASSDGSGLGYNEQFF
>TRBD2|TRBJ2-7|14|-|TRBV14
TGTGCCAGCAGCCATGCTAGCGGTCCATTGAAGCAGTACTTC
CASSHASGPLKQYF
>TRBD2|TRBJ2-1|14|few|TRBV30
TGTGCCTGGAGTTGGGCGGGAGTTGGCGATGAGCAGTTCTTC
CAWSWAGVGDEQFF
>-|TRBJ2-2|14|-|TRBV29-1
TGCAGCGCGTTTTGGGGTACGAACACCGGGGAGCTGTTTTTT
CSAFWGTNTGELFF
>-|TRBJ2-3|14|-|TRBV5-1
TGCGCCAGCAGCTCGGGACTCCAAGGAGATACGCAGTATTTT
CASSSGLQGDTQYF
>-|TRBJ1-4|14|-|TRBV7-9
TGTGCCAGCAGCTTAGCAGGGGATAATGAAAAACTGTTTTTT
CASSLAGDNEKLFF
>-|TRBJ1-1|14|once|TRBV9
TGTGCCAGCAGCGTAGATGGGATGGACACTGAAGCTTTCTTT
CASSVDGMDTEAFF
>TRBD1|TRBJ1-1|15|-|TRBV30
TGTGCCTGGTTAGCTACCAGCGACAGGGGGCTTAGTGCTTTCTTT
CAWLATSDRGLSAFF
>TRBD1|TRBJ1-3|16|-|TRBV19
TGTGCCAGTAGGAACCCGTATCAGGGGGCTGGAAACACCATATATTTT
CASRNPYQGAGNTIYF
>-|TRBJ1-2|16|-|TRBV9
TGTGCCAGCAGCGTAGGCACCGGAGAGGATCTCTATGGCTACACCTTC
CASSVGTGEDLYGYTF
>-|TRBJ2-3|14|once|TRBV20-1
TGCAGTGCTAGTAACGCGGGACGGCCAGAGACGCAGTATTTT
CSASNAGRPETQYF
>-|TRBJ1-1|13|-|TRBV10-3
TGTGCCATCATGTGGGGAGAAGGCACTGAAGCTTTCTTT
CAIMWGEGTEAFF
>-|TRBJ2-3|13|-|TRBV6-1
TGTGCCAGCAGTGAGGGCACCTTAGCTGCGCAGTATTTT
CASSEGTLAAQYF
>-|TRBJ2-3|14|-|TRBV7-9
TGTGCCAGCAGCTTAACCCAGACTAGAGATACGCAGTATTTT
CASSLTQTRDTQYF
>TRBD1|TRBJ2-3|16|once|TRBV10-3
TGTGCCATCAGTGAGGACAGGGGGAGGAGCACAGATACGCAGTATTTT
CAISEDRGRSTDTQYF